Listed below are T cell receptor beta chains from one sample, sequenced in a study of long-term antiretroviral therapy in people with HIV. TCRdb's table, derived via immunoSEQ multiplex PCR, lists solely in-frame clones and lacks some. This sample has 30,000 or so clones, with 80% to 90% found just once. Sequencing used unsorted PBMCs, obtained 0.8 years before starting antiretroviral therapy. The receptors stem from a man aged 18 to 29 with HIV. Both conserved end residues are part of each CDR3. Each record gives: J gene, CDR3 length, V gene, clone size, D gene, CDR3 DNA, CDR3 protein. D genes are given only for firm matches. The listing skips clone size in some rows; elsewhere it reads once, few, many or a size class.

J: TRBJ2-5
length: 13
V: TRBV11-2
size: -
D: -
DNA: TGTGCCAGCAGCTTAGAGGGACTAGAGACCCAGTACTTC
CDR3: CASSLEGLETQYF

J: TRBJ2-3
length: 14
V: TRBV2
size: -
D: -
DNA: TGTGCCAGCAGTTCTCCGAGGGCCCCAGATACGCAGTATTTT
CDR3: CASSSPRAPDTQYF

J: TRBJ2-2
length: 15
V: TRBV19
size: -
D: -
DNA: TGTGCCAGTATCCCCGGACGGTTTAGCGCCGGGGAGCTGTTTTTT
CDR3: CASIPGRFSAGELFF

J: TRBJ2-3
length: 14
V: TRBV5-1
size: once
D: -
DNA: TGCGCCAGCAACCCAGGCCTTGGCACAGATACGCAGTATTTT
CDR3: CASNPGLGTDTQYF

J: TRBJ2-1
length: 14
V: TRBV19
size: once
D: -
DNA: TGTGCCAGCAGACCTAGGAGGGTCCCCAATGAGCAGTTCTTC
CDR3: CASRPRRVPNEQFF

J: TRBJ1-1
length: 15
V: TRBV7-9
size: -
D: TRBD1
DNA: TGTGCCAGCAGCTCGGCCGGGACAGGGGAACTTGAAGCTTTCTTT
CDR3: CASSSAGTGELEAFF

J: TRBJ1-3
length: 14
V: TRBV4-1
size: -
D: -
DNA: TGCGCCAGCAGCCAAGATCGTTGGGGAAACACCATATATTTT
CDR3: CASSQDRWGNTIYF

J: TRBJ1-3
length: 16
V: TRBV23-1
size: -
D: TRBD1
DNA: TGCGCCAGCAGTCAATCTGAGGGGGCGGCGTGGAACACCATATATTTT
CDR3: CASSQSEGAAWNTIYF

J: TRBJ1-5
length: 16
V: TRBV7-9
size: once
D: -
DNA: TGTGCCAGCAGCTTATGGTTCGGCAGAGGGGATCAGCCCCAGCATTTT
CDR3: CASSLWFGRGDQPQHF

J: TRBJ2-7
length: 15
V: TRBV5-6
size: -
D: TRBD2
DNA: TGTGCCAGCAGCTTGTCGGCCTTAGCGGGCAGAGAGCAGTACTTC
CDR3: CASSLSALAGREQYF

J: TRBJ2-2
length: 16
V: TRBV4-3
size: -
D: TRBD1
DNA: TGCGCCAGCAGCCGATGGACAGGGGGCGAGACCGGGGAGCTGTTTTTT
CDR3: CASSRWTGGETGELFF

J: TRBJ1-3
length: 16
V: TRBV7-2
size: -
D: -
DNA: TGTGCCAGCAGCCGATTTAACGGGGTTTCTGGAAACACCATATATTTT
CDR3: CASSRFNGVSGNTIYF

J: TRBJ2-1
length: 15
V: TRBV19
size: once
D: TRBD1
DNA: TGTGCCAGTAGTGGTGACAGGGATGGATTCAATGAGCAGTTCTTC
CDR3: CASSGDRDGFNEQFF

J: TRBJ2-7
length: 16
V: TRBV7-9
size: -
D: -
DNA: TGTGCCAGCAGCGAATCCCAGGTGGCGGGACACTACGAGCAGTACTTC
CDR3: CASSESQVAGHYEQYF

J: TRBJ2-3
length: 15
V: TRBV6-1
size: -
D: TRBD1
DNA: TGTGCCAGTAACCCCAGGGGGATCAACTCAGATACGCAGTATTTT
CDR3: CASNPRGINSDTQYF